The rows below give T cell receptor beta chains drawn from one sample of a study of radiation and T cells in renal cell carcinoma. Clones were read by immunoSEQ multiplex PCR, and TCRdb kept only the in-frame ones, dropping some. The sample consists of almost 50,000 clones, 80% of them appearing once. Here the sequenced sample was blood, taken from a patient whose treatment included radiotherapy and nephrectomy. The receptors derive from a woman aged 70-85 years with renal cell carcinoma. The CDR3 runs from the conserved cysteine through the conserved F or W. Fields, in order: CDR3 DNA, CDR3 protein, V gene, clone size, J gene, D gene. D genes are given only for firm matches. Not every row has a clone size; where given, it reads once, few, many or a size class.

CDR3 DNA: TGTGCCAGCAGGCCTCTAACACATTCGGGGGGCTACACCTTC; CDR3 protein: CASRPLTHSGGYTF; V gene: TRBV6-1; clone size: once; J gene: TRBJ1-2; D gene: NA
CDR3 DNA: TGTGCCAGTAGTATGGCCGGGACGGGCACTGAAGCTTTCTTT; CDR3 protein: CASSMAGTGTEAFF; V gene: TRBV19; clone size: NA; J gene: TRBJ1-1; D gene: NA
CDR3 DNA: TGTGCCAGCAGCTTAAGGACAGGGTTCACTGAAGCTTTCTTT; CDR3 protein: CASSLRTGFTEAFF; V gene: TRBV7-9; clone size: NA; J gene: TRBJ1-1; D gene: TRBD1
CDR3 DNA: TGTGCCAGCAGTGAAGGTTCCAGGGGAAAGCCCGGGGAGAACTTC; CDR3 protein: CASSEGSRGKPGENF; V gene: TRBV2; clone size: NA; J gene: TRBJ2-7; D gene: NA
CDR3 DNA: TGCGCCAGCAGCCCACAAGGGGGCTCCTACAATGAGCAGTTCTTC; CDR3 protein: CASSPQGGSYNEQFF; V gene: TRBV4-1; clone size: NA; J gene: TRBJ2-1; D gene: NA
CDR3 DNA: TGTGCCAGCAGCCAAGTTTTATCGATGAAAGCGGGGGAAGCTACGAACACCGGGGAGCTGTTTTTT; CDR3 protein: CASSQVLSMKAGEATNTGELFF; V gene: TRBV4-2; clone size: NA; J gene: TRBJ2-2; D gene: TRBD2
CDR3 DNA: TGCGCCAGCAGCCAAGCGGACCAAGTGGTTAACTATGGCTACACCTTC; CDR3 protein: CASSQADQVVNYGYTF; V gene: TRBV4-1; clone size: NA; J gene: TRBJ1-2; D gene: NA
CDR3 DNA: TGTGCCAGCGGCCCTCGGCGGGGCTCCTACAATGAGCAGTTCTTC; CDR3 protein: CASGPRRGSYNEQFF; V gene: TRBV6-6; clone size: NA; J gene: TRBJ2-1; D gene: NA
CDR3 DNA: TGTGCCAGCAGCGTAGCGGACTCCTACAATGAGCAGTTCTTC; CDR3 protein: CASSVADSYNEQFF; V gene: TRBV9; clone size: few; J gene: TRBJ2-1; D gene: NA
CDR3 DNA: TGCGCCAGCAAGGGGGACACTGAAGCTTTCTTT; CDR3 protein: CASKGDTEAFF; V gene: TRBV5-1; clone size: NA; J gene: TRBJ1-1; D gene: NA
CDR3 DNA: TGTGCCAGCAGCTCAACAGGGGGCCCCGCGAACACCGGGGAGCTGTTTTTT; CDR3 protein: CASSSTGGPANTGELFF; V gene: TRBV5-5; clone size: NA; J gene: TRBJ2-2; D gene: TRBD1
CDR3 DNA: TGTGCCAGCAGCTTTCAGGGAGGCACTGAAGCTTTCTTT; CDR3 protein: CASSFQGGTEAFF; V gene: TRBV7-2; clone size: NA; J gene: TRBJ1-1; D gene: NA
CDR3 DNA: TGTGCCAGCTATCCTATCGGACAGGGAGACACTGAAGCTTTCTTT; CDR3 protein: CASYPIGQGDTEAFF; V gene: TRBV18; clone size: NA; J gene: TRBJ1-1; D gene: TRBD1
CDR3 DNA: TGTGCCAGCAGCCCCAGCGGGTCCTACGAGCAGTACTTC; CDR3 protein: CASSPSGSYEQYF; V gene: TRBV7-3; clone size: NA; J gene: TRBJ2-7; D gene: NA
CDR3 DNA: TGTGCCAGCAGCGCGGGGACGGGAGGGAATCAGCCCCAGCATTTT; CDR3 protein: CASSAGTGGNQPQHF; V gene: TRBV5-6; clone size: NA; J gene: TRBJ1-5; D gene: NA
CDR3 DNA: TGTGCCAGCAGACCTAGTGGGGGGGACGGTGAAGCTTTCTTT; CDR3 protein: CASRPSGGDGEAFF; V gene: TRBV11-2; clone size: once; J gene: TRBJ1-1; D gene: NA
CDR3 DNA: TGTGCCAGCAGTTCGCAGGGAAGGGATACGCAGTATTTT; CDR3 protein: CASSSQGRDTQYF; V gene: TRBV5-6; clone size: NA; J gene: TRBJ2-3; D gene: NA
CDR3 DNA: TGTGCCAGCAGCCCCGACAGGGGGAGCGGGTACGAGCAGTACTTC; CDR3 protein: CASSPDRGSGYEQYF; V gene: TRBV6-5; clone size: NA; J gene: TRBJ2-7; D gene: TRBD1
CDR3 DNA: TGTGCCAGCAGAAGTCAACAGGGACGCAATGAGCAGTTCTTC; CDR3 protein: CASRSQQGRNEQFF; V gene: TRBV7-2; clone size: NA; J gene: TRBJ2-1; D gene: NA
CDR3 DNA: TGTGCCAGCAGCGCAGGGGCGACAGGGCAGGCTTTCTTT; CDR3 protein: CASSAGATGQAFF; V gene: TRBV11-3; clone size: NA; J gene: TRBJ1-1; D gene: TRBD1
CDR3 DNA: TGTGCCAGCTCACCAATAACAGGGAGCATCTTAAATGAAAAACTGTTTTTT; CDR3 protein: CASSPITGSILNEKLFF; V gene: TRBV18; clone size: once; J gene: TRBJ1-4; D gene: NA
CDR3 DNA: TGTGCCAGCAGCAGGACGGGGAACACCGGGGAGCTGTTTTTT; CDR3 protein: CASSRTGNTGELFF; V gene: TRBV6-1; clone size: few; J gene: TRBJ2-2; D gene: NA